Detailed here is one TCR beta chain. The entry originates in a study of blood T cell repertoires in COVID-19. In the authors' workflow: Reference gene primers were amplified, and this amplification served to estimate nucleated cell counts. TCRdb's table, derived via immunoSEQ multiplex PCR, lists solely in-frame clones and lacks some. Clone size and the V and J calls come from that table; the DNA yielded D and trimming. Found here are 200,000 to 250,000 clones, 82% of them singletons; the top ten hold 3% to 4.5%. J was trimmed by 7 bases and V by 6 bases; bases with no gene match: 10. Germline CDR1 and CDR2: DFQATT and SNEGSKA (reference sequence). The CDR3 covers 14 residues.

This sequence joins TRBV20-1 and TRBJ1-4; 8 bases map to TRBD1. This sequence was found in a woman older than 75 with acute or convalescent COVID-19. Material: peripheral blood. The CDR3 region has the DNA TGCAGTGCCAGTCCCAGGGGGCCGAGTGAAAAACTGTTTTTT. Its translation is CSASPRGPSEKLFF.